These T cell receptor beta chains were read from a single sample in a study of blood T cell repertoires in COVID-19. Repertoires were generated with immunoSEQ multiplex PCR, while TCRdb's copy carries only in-frame clones and drops some. The sample lists 100,000 to 150,000 clones, roughly 79% occurring once. The sample was peripheral blood. The source of these receptors is a human donor in a cohort sampled during active COVID-19. CDR3s include the opening cysteine and the closing phenylalanine or tryptophan. The order of the fields is V gene, clone size, D gene, J gene, CDR3 DNA, CDR3 protein. A D gene is named only where the DNA matches it firmly. Rows give clone size only sometimes, using once, few, many, or a class for an expanded clone.

V: TRBV18
size: NA
D: NA
J: TRBJ2-5
DNA: TGTGCCAGCTCACCGCCGGGACTTGAGACCCAGTACTTC
CDR3: CASSPPGLETQYF

V: TRBV19
size: few
D: TRBD1
J: TRBJ1-1
DNA: TGTGCCAGTAGTTCCCGACAGGGAAACACTGAAGCTTTCTTT
CDR3: CASSSRQGNTEAFF

V: TRBV10-3
size: NA
D: TRBD1
J: TRBJ2-7
DNA: TGTGCCATCAGTGACCCGGACAGGGCAGGGACCTACGAGCAGTACTTC
CDR3: CAISDPDRAGTYEQYF

V: TRBV2
size: NA
D: NA
J: TRBJ1-3
DNA: TGTGCCAGCAGTGGTGGGGCAGGAAACACCATATATTTT
CDR3: CASSGGAGNTIYF

V: TRBV11-3
size: NA
D: NA
J: TRBJ2-7
DNA: TGTGCCAGCAGCTTGGGGGGGCCCTACGAGCAGTACTTC
CDR3: CASSLGGPYEQYF

V: TRBV28
size: NA
D: TRBD2
J: TRBJ2-1
DNA: TGTGCCAGCAGTTCCCCAACTAGCGGGAAATACAATGAGCAGTTCTTC
CDR3: CASSSPTSGKYNEQFF

V: TRBV3-1/TRBV3-2
size: NA
D: TRBD1
J: TRBJ1-2
DNA: TGTGCCAGCAGCCACAGGGGGCGAGGGGGCTACACCTTC
CDR3: CASSHRGRGGYTF

V: TRBV2
size: NA
D: NA
J: TRBJ2-7
DNA: TGTGCCAGCTGGTCCCCCAAGAGCGACGAGCAGTACTTC
CDR3: CASWSPKSDEQYF

V: TRBV29-1
size: once
D: TRBD2
J: TRBJ2-3
DNA: TGCAGCGTTGAGACTAGCGGGGGGGCCTTGACAGATACGCAGTATTTT
CDR3: CSVETSGGALTDTQYF

V: TRBV3-1/TRBV3-2
size: NA
D: NA
J: TRBJ1-5
DNA: TGTGCCAGCAGCCTCTCTTCTAACAGGGCTAATCAGCCCCAGCATTTT
CDR3: CASSLSSNRANQPQHF

V: TRBV25-1
size: NA
D: NA
J: TRBJ1-4
DNA: TGTGCCAGCAGGCCAGGGGTGAGGGCTAATGAAAAACTGTTTTTT
CDR3: CASRPGVRANEKLFF

V: TRBV6-2/TRBV6-3
size: few
D: TRBD2
J: TRBJ2-1
DNA: TGTGCCAGCAGTTACGGGGGGGGTTACAATGAGCAGTTCTTC
CDR3: CASSYGGGYNEQFF

V: TRBV18
size: NA
D: TRBD1
J: TRBJ1-1
DNA: TGTGCCAGCTCACCACAAGAGGGGGCCGCGAACACTGAAGCTTTCTTT
CDR3: CASSPQEGAANTEAFF

V: TRBV7-2
size: NA
D: NA
J: TRBJ2-2
DNA: TGTGCCAGCAGATATCCGCGACAATACCACACCGGGGAGCTGTTTTTT
CDR3: CASRYPRQYHTGELFF

V: TRBV30
size: NA
D: NA
J: TRBJ1-3
DNA: TGTGCCTGGAGTGGGAACAGGTTGGGCACCATATATTTT
CDR3: CAWSGNRLGTIYF

V: TRBV7-2
size: NA
D: NA
J: TRBJ2-2
DNA: TGTGCCAGCAGCTCCTCCAGGGTCCCCGGGGAGCTGTTTTTT
CDR3: CASSSSRVPGELFF

V: TRBV27
size: NA
D: TRBD2
J: TRBJ2-1
DNA: TGTGCCAGCAGTTTACTCCGTCTAGCGGGAGGGGATGAGCAGTTCTTC
CDR3: CASSLLRLAGGDEQFF

V: TRBV20-1
size: NA
D: NA
J: TRBJ1-5
DNA: TGCAGTGCTAGTGGTGCAGGGGGCAATCAGCCCCAGCATTTT
CDR3: CSASGAGGNQPQHF

V: TRBV7-9
size: few
D: NA
J: TRBJ2-7
DNA: TGTGCCAGCAGCATACAGGGCTACGAGCAGTACTTC
CDR3: CASSIQGYEQYF

V: TRBV18
size: NA
D: TRBD1
J: TRBJ1-2
DNA: TGTGCCAGCTCACCACCGGGAACAGGGGGCGGCGGCTACACCTTC
CDR3: CASSPPGTGGGGYTF

V: TRBV28
size: NA
D: NA
J: TRBJ2-2
DNA: TGTGCCAGCAGTTTCAACCAGGGGAGGGCCGGGGAGCTGTTTTTT
CDR3: CASSFNQGRAGELFF

V: TRBV10-3
size: NA
D: NA
J: TRBJ1-1
DNA: TGTGCCACGGGGGGGGATTCGGCCACTGAAGCTTTCTTT
CDR3: CATGGDSATEAFF

V: TRBV2
size: NA
D: NA
J: TRBJ1-1
DNA: TGTGCCAGCAGTGAATCTATTGGAGGGGTTGGGCTGAACACTGAAGCTTTCTTT
CDR3: CASSESIGGVGLNTEAFF

V: TRBV7-8
size: once
D: NA
J: TRBJ2-1
DNA: TGTGCCAGCAGCCCAACCCGACTGCTATGGGAGCAGTTCTTC
CDR3: CASSPTRLLWEQFF

V: TRBV24-1
size: NA
D: TRBD1
J: TRBJ2-2
DNA: TGTGCCACCAGTGAAGCCGGGACAGGTGACACCGGGGAGCTGTTTTTT
CDR3: CATSEAGTGDTGELFF

V: TRBV5-1
size: NA
D: NA
J: TRBJ2-7
DNA: TGCGCCAGCAGCTGGGATAGCGGATCCTACGAGCAGTACTTC
CDR3: CASSWDSGSYEQYF

V: TRBV4-1
size: NA
D: TRBD1
J: TRBJ1-4
DNA: TGCGCCAGCAGCCAAGGGACAGGGGCTAATGAAAAACTGTTTTTT
CDR3: CASSQGTGANEKLFF

V: TRBV27
size: NA
D: TRBD1
J: TRBJ1-2
DNA: TGTGCCAGCAGTTTTCGACAGGGGGCGCCTGGTGGCTACACCTTC
CDR3: CASSFRQGAPGGYTF

V: TRBV6-4
size: NA
D: TRBD1
J: TRBJ1-2
DNA: TGTGCCAGCAGTGCAGAGACAGGGCGATATGGCTACACCTTC
CDR3: CASSAETGRYGYTF

V: TRBV11-1
size: NA
D: NA
J: TRBJ2-1
DNA: TGTGCCAGCAGCTTAGGAGCGGGCGGTGAGCAGTTCTTC
CDR3: CASSLGAGGEQFF

V: TRBV12-3/TRBV12-4
size: NA
D: NA
J: TRBJ1-6
DNA: TGTGCCAGCAGTTCGGCAGGGAATTCACCCCTCCACTTT
CDR3: CASSSAGNSPLHF

V: TRBV29-1
size: NA
D: TRBD1
J: TRBJ2-5
DNA: TGCAGCGCTCGAGGACAGGGGGGGGTAGAGACCCAGTACTTC
CDR3: CSARGQGGVETQYF

V: TRBV7-2
size: NA
D: NA
J: TRBJ1-3
DNA: TGTGCCAGCAGCTTATTGAAGGGGCAGAGCTCTGGAAACACCATATATTTT
CDR3: CASSLLKGQSSGNTIYF

V: TRBV19
size: NA
D: NA
J: TRBJ1-1
DNA: TGTGCCAGTAGGTTTATCGAGGCTGAAGCTTTCTTT
CDR3: CASRFIEAEAFF

V: TRBV11-2
size: NA
D: NA
J: TRBJ2-7
DNA: TGTGCCAGCAGCTCCCCGGCAGGGGGGATATACGAGCAGTACTTC
CDR3: CASSSPAGGIYEQYF

V: TRBV4-2
size: NA
D: NA
J: TRBJ1-1
DNA: TGTGCCAGCAGCCAAGAAAAAGACTGGAACACTGAAGCTTTCTTT
CDR3: CASSQEKDWNTEAFF

V: TRBV4-3
size: NA
D: TRBD1
J: TRBJ2-7
DNA: TGCGCCAGCAGCCAAGACAGTCGGACAGGGGCCTACGAGCAGTACTTC
CDR3: CASSQDSRTGAYEQYF

V: TRBV7-8
size: NA
D: NA
J: TRBJ2-6
DNA: TGTGCCAGCAGCTTAGGGGAGTGGTCCAACGTCCTGACTTTC
CDR3: CASSLGEWSNVLTF

V: TRBV9
size: NA
D: NA
J: TRBJ2-7
DNA: TGTGCCAGCAGCCTAAAGTGGTGGCCGGGGGATGAGCAGTACTTC
CDR3: CASSLKWWPGDEQYF

V: TRBV9
size: NA
D: TRBD2
J: TRBJ2-3
DNA: TGTGCCAGCAGCGTTCGGGACTACTACACAGATACGCAGTATTTT
CDR3: CASSVRDYYTDTQYF

V: TRBV3-1/TRBV3-2
size: NA
D: NA
J: TRBJ1-4
DNA: TGTGCCAGCAGCCTGAGTGGTGTGGGGCCGGGTGAAAAACTGTTTTTT
CDR3: CASSLSGVGPGEKLFF

V: TRBV6-5
size: NA
D: NA
J: TRBJ2-7
DNA: TGTGCCAGCAGCCTACGACAGGACCTCGAGCAGTACTTC
CDR3: CASSLRQDLEQYF

V: TRBV6-5
size: NA
D: TRBD1
J: TRBJ1-4
DNA: TGTGCCAGCAGCGCCATGACAGGGGGGGGCGAAAAACTGTTTTTT
CDR3: CASSAMTGGGEKLFF

V: TRBV11-2
size: once
D: TRBD1
J: TRBJ1-2
DNA: TGTGCCAGCAGCCGGACAGGCAACTATGGCTACACCTTC
CDR3: CASSRTGNYGYTF

V: TRBV30
size: NA
D: NA
J: TRBJ1-2
DNA: TGTGCCTGGAGTGTGTCGAACTATGGCTACACCTTC
CDR3: CAWSVSNYGYTF

V: TRBV20-1
size: once
D: NA
J: TRBJ2-3
DNA: TGCAGTGCCCTTCGTACAGATACGCAGTATTTT
CDR3: CSALRTDTQYF

V: TRBV10-2
size: many
D: NA
J: TRBJ1-5
DNA: TGCGCCAGCAGTGGACAGTGGGGGGAGCCCCAGCATTTT
CDR3: CASSGQWGEPQHF

V: TRBV6-1
size: once
D: NA
J: TRBJ1-5
DNA: TGTGCCAGCAGTGAAGGCTCGACAGGAGGAAATCAGCCCCAGCATTTT
CDR3: CASSEGSTGGNQPQHF

V: TRBV27
size: NA
D: NA
J: TRBJ2-1
DNA: TGTGCCAGCAGTTCCTACAGGAGCTCCTACAATGAGCAGTTCTTC
CDR3: CASSSYRSSYNEQFF

V: TRBV7-9
size: NA
D: NA
J: TRBJ2-5
DNA: TGTGCCAGCAGCTTTACCCGGGAGACCCAGTACTTC
CDR3: CASSFTRETQYF